This is a list of T cell receptor beta chains from one sample in a study of cytomegalovirus exposure and HLA in healthy donors. The table came from immunoSEQ multiplex PCR; TCRdb's copy has only in-frame clones and leaves some out. The data hold some 130,000 clones, with roughly 63% observed a single time. Sequenced sample: PBMCs. All receptors come from a man aged 30 to 45 in good health and CMV-seropositive. Each CDR3 is given with its conserved first and last residue. The order of the fields is V gene, J gene, CDR3 protein.

TRBV21-1	TRBJ2-5	CASSASDREETQYF
TRBV18	TRBJ1-1	CASSPDPRGGSEAFF
TRBV7-3	TRBJ2-3	CASSLSASGRTDTQYF
TRBV5-4	TRBJ2-2	CASSLAGRGPTGELFF
TRBV15	TRBJ1-2	CATSRDRGTGSYGYTF
TRBV2	TRBJ2-7	CAGGGFYEQYF
TRBV6-6	TRBJ2-3	CASSPSGTDTQYF
TRBV12-5	TRBJ2-5	CASGGGYSGIYQETQYF
TRBV15	TRBJ1-1	CATSPPQGLEAFF
TRBV2	TRBJ2-2	CASSGGFGTTTGELFF
TRBV10-3	TRBJ2-2	CAIKRDTNTGELFF
TRBV6-1	TRBJ1-1	CASSDGTIMNTEAFF
TRBV30	TRBJ1-2	CAWSVRRGGYTF
TRBV7-9	TRBJ2-4	CASSSPRDTGLADHIQYF
TRBV6-1	TRBJ1-2	CASSESWDRGSYTF
TRBV4-1	TRBJ2-7	CASSRQSGRIPYEQYF
TRBV5-1	TRBJ2-7	CASSNDRGSYEQYF
TRBV5-1	TRBJ2-3	CASSLGVRRPVTDTQYF
TRBV28	TRBJ1-5	CASRGGQGWDQPQHF
TRBV4-3	TRBJ1-1	CASRGQGVWTEAFF
TRBV4-1	TRBJ1-1	CASSQDPTGRAAFF
TRBV4-2	TRBJ2-1	CASSHAGGGNNEQFF
TRBV5-4	TRBJ2-2	CASSSRTSGRPGELFF
TRBV5-1	TRBJ2-1	CASSVGTDNYNEQFF
TRBV5-5	TRBJ2-2	CASENPPGLGGTGELFF
TRBV27	TRBJ2-1	CASRLAGDNEQFF
TRBV5-1	TRBJ2-6	CASSLGLANSGANVLTF
TRBV18	TRBJ1-2	CASSPPAGQTYGYTF
TRBV18	TRBJ2-5	CASSPRFGKGEETQYF
TRBV6-5	TRBJ1-2	CASMGAMDRSLGYTF
TRBV29-1	TRBJ2-1	CSVERVAGFSYNEQFF
TRBV5-1	TRBJ2-3	CASSPWGAKDTQYF
TRBV5-6	TRBJ2-3	CASSRTSGSADTQYF
TRBV29-1	TRBJ2-1	CSVRGTVNEQFF
TRBV7-9	TRBJ1-1	CASSSDRDTEAFF
TRBV5-6	TRBJ1-2	CASSLGTNYGYTF
TRBV28	TRBJ1-2	CASGNRRVSGYTF
TRBV5-4	TRBJ2-3	CASSPSGGPDTQYF
TRBV20-1	TRBJ1-2	CSASSGNGYTF
TRBV20-1	TRBJ1-2	CSASWDRVTF
TRBV4-1	TRBJ1-5	CASSQGRTGNGNQPQHF
TRBV30	TRBJ1-5	CAWSIRGNQPQHF
TRBV9	TRBJ2-1	CASSVGPSGVGEQFF
TRBV7-3	TRBJ2-7	CASSTTGTPYEQYF
TRBV6-1	TRBJ2-1	CASDPTRYNEQFF
TRBV19	TRBJ2-1	CASSSLTSGIDNEQFF